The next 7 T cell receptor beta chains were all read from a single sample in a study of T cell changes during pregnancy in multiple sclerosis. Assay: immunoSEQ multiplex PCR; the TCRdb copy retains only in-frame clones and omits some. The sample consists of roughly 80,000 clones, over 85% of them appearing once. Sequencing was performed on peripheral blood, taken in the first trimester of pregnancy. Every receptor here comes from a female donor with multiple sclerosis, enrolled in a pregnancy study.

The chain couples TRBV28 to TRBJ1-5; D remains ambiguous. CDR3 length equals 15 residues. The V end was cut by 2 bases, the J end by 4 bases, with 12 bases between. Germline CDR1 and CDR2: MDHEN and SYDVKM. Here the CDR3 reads CASSLELRGNQPQHF. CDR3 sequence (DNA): TGTGCCAGCAGTTTAGAGTTGCGGGGAAATCAGCCCCAGCATTTT. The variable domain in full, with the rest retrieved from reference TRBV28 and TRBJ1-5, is DVKVTQSSRYLVKRTGEKVFLECVQDMDHENMFWYRQDPGLGLRLIYFSYDVKMKEKGDIPEGYSVSREKKERFSLILESASTNQTSMYLCASSLELRGNQPQHFGDGTRLSIL.

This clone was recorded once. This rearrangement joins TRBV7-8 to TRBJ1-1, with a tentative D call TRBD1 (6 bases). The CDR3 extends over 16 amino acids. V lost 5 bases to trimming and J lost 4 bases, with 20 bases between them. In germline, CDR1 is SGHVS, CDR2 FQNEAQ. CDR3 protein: CASSPLGAATSTEAFF. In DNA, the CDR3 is TGTGCCAGCAGCCCCTTGGGGGCGGCGACAAGCACTGAAGCTTTCTTT.

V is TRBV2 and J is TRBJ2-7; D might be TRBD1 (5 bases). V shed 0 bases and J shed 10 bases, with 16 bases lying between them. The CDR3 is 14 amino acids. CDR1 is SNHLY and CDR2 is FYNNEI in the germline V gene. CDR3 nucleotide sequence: TGTGCCAGCAGTGAAGCCCCCAGGGTTACCCCCCAGTACTTC. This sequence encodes CASSEAPRVTPQYF. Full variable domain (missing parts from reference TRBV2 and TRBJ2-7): EPEVTQTPSHQVTQMGQEVILRCVPISNHLYFYWYRQILGQKVEFLVSFYNNEISEKSEIFDDQFSVERPDGSNFTLKIRSTKLEDSAMYFCASSEAPRVTPQYFGPGTRLTVT.

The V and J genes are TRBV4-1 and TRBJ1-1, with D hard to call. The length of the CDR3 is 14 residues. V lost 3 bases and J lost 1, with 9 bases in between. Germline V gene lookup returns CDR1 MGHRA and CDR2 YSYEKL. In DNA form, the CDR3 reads TGCGCCAGCAGCCAGTACCAGTCGAACACTGAAGCTTTCTTT. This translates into CASSQYQSNTEAFF.

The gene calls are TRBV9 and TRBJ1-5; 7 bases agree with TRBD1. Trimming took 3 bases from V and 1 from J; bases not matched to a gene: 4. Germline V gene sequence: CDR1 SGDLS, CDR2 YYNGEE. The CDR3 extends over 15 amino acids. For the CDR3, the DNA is TGTGCCAGCAGCGCTACGGGACAGAGCAATCAGCCCCAGCATTTT. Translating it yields CASSATGQSNQPQHF.

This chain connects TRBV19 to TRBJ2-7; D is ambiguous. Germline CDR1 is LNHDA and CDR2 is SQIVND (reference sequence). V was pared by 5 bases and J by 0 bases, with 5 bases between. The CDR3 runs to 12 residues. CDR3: CASSLSSYEQYF. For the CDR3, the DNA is TGTGCCAGTAGTTTGAGCTCCTACGAGCAGTACTTC.

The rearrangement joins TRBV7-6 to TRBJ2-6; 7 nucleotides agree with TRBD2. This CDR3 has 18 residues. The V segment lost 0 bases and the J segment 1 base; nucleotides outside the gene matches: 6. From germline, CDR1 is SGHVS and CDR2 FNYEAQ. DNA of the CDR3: TGTGCCAGCAGCTTAGCCCCGGGGGGAAAGTCTGGGGCCAACGTCCTGACTTTC. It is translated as CASSLAPGGKSGANVLTF.